The source of this T cell receptor (beta chain) is a study of identical twins. Overall study results and limits: Interpretation of the results relied on cross-sectional statistical analysis and not on following the same donors.

TCRdb processed the 5' RACE reads anew with MiXCR; each CDR3 protein has one entry. The data contain about 240,000 distinct CDR3 sequences, approximately 8% of them singletons. Notes on this clonotype: The antigen is undetermined.

The data were also submitted as part of a second study, on yellow fever vaccine responses in identical twins.

Specimen: CD8+ T cells sorted from blood. The TCR sequence derives from a woman in her late teens or twenties in good health.

In DNA form, the CDR3 reads TGTGCCAGCAGCCTGTTCGGAAGCTCTGGAAACACCATATATTTT. It encodes CASSLFGSSGNTIYF. The chain is built from TRBV7-9 and TRBJ1-3; no clear D. Trimming pared 5 bases from V and 0 bases from J, leaving 11 bases between. CDR1 is SEHNR and CDR2 is FQNEAQ in the germline V gene (reference sequence). The CDR3 is made up of 15 amino acids.